The next 3 T cell receptor beta chains were all read from a single sample in a study of identical twins. Each CDR3 protein is one row after TCRdb ran MiXCR on the 5' RACE reads. The sample consists of some 500,000 distinct CDR3 sequences, roughly an eighth of them appearing once. The sample was also reused in another study, on yellow fever vaccine responses in identical twins.

Material for sequencing was CD4+ T cells sorted from blood. The source of these receptors is a woman between 18 and 30 years old in good health.

The chain combines TRBV5-1 with TRBJ2-7; D is possibly TRBD1 (5 bases). Germline V gene sequence: CDR1 SGHRS, CDR2 YFSETQ. This CDR3 is 15 amino acids long. Trimming cost V 2 bases and J 3 bases, with 15 bases left between them. CDR3 sequence (DNA): TGCGCCAGCAGCTTAACAGGCGCGGTTAACTACGAGCAGTACTTC. It is translated as CASSLTGAVNYEQYF.

This clonotype appeared a few times. The V call is TRBV12-3 or TRBV12-4, the J call TRBJ2-1; tentatively, D is TRBD2 (7 bases). V lost 6 bases to trimming and J lost 5 bases, with 20 bases between them. CDR3 size: 16 residues. The CDR3 region is CASRARGRVGNNEQFF. The CDR3 DNA is TGTGCCAGCAGAGCGAGGGGGAGGGTCGGGAACAATGAGCAGTTCTTC.

The gene calls are TRBV20-1 and TRBJ2-1, with TRBD2 identical over 10 bases. Per germline, CDR1 DFQATT and CDR2 SNEGSKA (reference sequence). J lost 2 bases, V lost 1 base, and 5 bases had no gene match. CDR3 length: 16 amino acids. DNA for the CDR3: TGCAGTGCTAGAGCGCAGCGGGGGGGGACCTACAATGAGCAGTTCTTC. Translated, it gives CSARAQRGGTYNEQFF.